Listed here are 28 T cell receptor beta chains from one sample, sequenced in a study of T cells in Graves' hyperthyroidism and ophthalmopathy. Authors of the study amplified TCR beta CDR3 regions from RNA transcripts. Researchers ran a first-round RT-PCR on the TCR CDR3 using the HTBI primer set. TCRdb re-derived calls from the multiplex PCR reads in MiXCR, one entry per CDR3 protein. Among 370,000 or so distinct CDR3 sequences listed, roughly 14% were seen once. The specimen was blood. All receptors derive from a man aged 25-45 years with Graves' hyperthyroidism that later progressed to Graves' ophthalmopathy.

This clonotype was counted between two and nine times. The chain recombines TRBV28 with TRBJ1-4; possibly TRBD1 for D (6 bases). V lost 2 bases and J 2 bases, leaving 9 bases between the germline ends. This CDR3 region has 15 residues. The germline V gene has CDR1 MDHEN and CDR2 SYDVKM. The CDR3 reads CASSLGRGTNEKLFF. As DNA, the CDR3 is TGTGCCAGCAGTTTAGGGAGGGGGACTAATGAAAAACTGTTTTTT.

This clonotype has just one count. This sequence joins TRBV12-3 or TRBV12-4 and TRBJ1-2; the D gene is possibly TRBD1 (6 bases). Deletions cut 3 bases from V and 6 bases from J, with 11 bases between. This CDR3 comprises 13 residues. Here the CDR3 DNA reads TGTGCCAGCAGTTTCGGGGGGGCGCATGGCTACACCTTC. The encoded protein is CASSFGGAHGYTF.

The chain couples TRBV4-1 to TRBJ2-1; either TRBD1 or TRBD2 may fit D (5 bases each). Germline V gene data show CDR1 as MGHRA and CDR2 as YSYEKL. Trimming removed 4 bases from V and 0 bases from J, with 13 bases in between. This CDR3 is 16 amino acids long. The CDR3 loop reads CASSRRRQNSYNEQFF. Written as DNA, the CDR3 is TGCGCCAGCAGCCGGAGGCGACAGAACTCCTACAATGAGCAGTTCTTC.

This clonotype was counted many times. This rearrangement joins TRBV28 to TRBJ1-5; D may be TRBD1 (5 bases). Trimming left V 1 base short and J 5 bases short, with 18 bases between. Germline CDR1 and CDR2: MDHEN and SYDVKM. The CDR3 length is 17 residues. The CDR3 loop is CASSLSNRITGYQPQHF. For the CDR3, the DNA is TGTGCCAGCAGTTTATCAAACAGGATAACGGGATATCAGCCCCAGCATTTT.

In this sample, this clonotype turned up many times. The chain joins TRBV12-3 or TRBV12-4 to TRBJ2-2; 13 nucleotides agree with TRBD2. The CDR3 runs to 17 residues. V dropped 5 bases and J dropped 2; count of bases not matched to a gene: 5. The CDR3 DNA is TGTGCCAGCAGTCCAGGACTAGCGGGGGTTAACACCGGGGAGCTGTTTTTT. Amino acid sequence: CASSPGLAGVNTGELFF.

The table lists this clonotype with a few counts. The chain couples TRBV9 to TRBJ2-3, with 10 nucleotides matching TRBD1. Looked up from germline, CDR1 is SGDLS and CDR2 is YYNGEE. The CDR3 spans 16 residues. V lost 0 bases and J lost 2; bases outside the gene matches: 3. The CDR3 loop reads CASSVEGQGTTDTQYF. CDR3 nucleotides: TGTGCCAGCAGCGTAGAGGGACAGGGGACCACAGATACGCAGTATTTT. The full variable domain, rest sourced from reference TRBV9 and TRBJ2-3, is DSGVTQTPKHLITATGQRVTLRCSPRSGDLSVYWYQQSLDQGLQFLIQYYNGEERAKGNILERFSAQQFPDLHSELNLSSLELGDSALYFCASSVEGQGTTDTQYFGPGTRLTVL.

This clonotype was detected many times. V usage is TRBV28 and J usage is TRBJ1-5; 10 nucleotides line up with TRBD1. CDR3 length: 14 residues. Trimming removed 5 bases from V and 7 bases from J; junction bases left unmatched: 5. Per germline, CDR1 MDHEN and CDR2 SYDVKM. The CDR3 region has the DNA TGTGCCAGCAGTGAGACAGGGGGCGGGCAGCCCCAGCATTTT. This codes for CASSETGGGQPQHF. Full variable domain (outside the CDR3, taken from reference TRBV28 and TRBJ1-5): DVKVTQSSRYLVKRTGEKVFLECVQDMDHENMFWYRQDPGLGLRLIYFSYDVKMKEKGDIPEGYSVSREKKERFSLILESASTNQTSMYLCASSETGGGQPQHFGDGTRLSIL.

This clonotype was seen a handful of times. The V and J genes are TRBV9 and TRBJ1-5; tentative D call: TRBD1 (6 bases). V was shortened by 0 bases and J by 0 bases, with 13 bases between the two germline ends. Germline V gene lookup returns CDR1 SGDLS and CDR2 YYNGEE. This CDR3 has 17 residues. The CDR3, as DNA: TGTGCCAGCAGCGTAGGTTGGGGGGCGGATAGCAATCAGCCCCAGCATTTT. It encodes CASSVGWGADSNQPQHF.

This clonotype has at least ten counts. The chain employs TRBV20-1 and TRBJ2-1; a weak D match, TRBD1 (6 bases). Germline CDR1 DFQATT, CDR2 SNEGSKA (reference sequence). CDR3 length: 17 amino acids. The V end lost 2 bases, the J end lost 5 bases, and 22 bases lay between the germline ends. CDR3 protein: CSARFSRQARPNNEQFF. For the CDR3, the DNA is TGCAGTGCTAGATTCTCTCGACAGGCCCGACCCAACAATGAGCAGTTCTTC.

The table lists this clonotype with a few counts. The rearrangement joins TRBV10-3 to TRBJ1-3, with no clear D. V was trimmed by 5 bases and J by 2 bases, leaving 13 bases between them. The germline V gene has CDR1 ENHRY and CDR2 SYGVKD. The CDR3 contains 15 residues. CDR3 coding DNA: TGTGCCATCAGTAAAGCGAGGGAGGCTGGAAACACCATATATTTT. Its protein is CAISKAREAGNTIYF.

This clonotype was detected many times. This rearrangement joins TRBV5-5 to TRBJ1-1; 8 bases align to TRBD1. CDR1 is SGHKS, CDR2 YYEKEE, per germline (reference sequence). V lost 4 bases to trimming and J lost 4 bases; unmatched junction nucleotides: 6. The length of the CDR3 is 14 residues. The CDR3 region has the DNA TGTGCCAGCAGCCGACAGGGGTCACCCACTGAAGCTTTCTTT. Its protein product is CASSRQGSPTEAFF. Supplemented by reference TRBV5-5 and TRBJ1-1, the full variable domain reads DAGVTQSPTHLIKTRGQQVTLRCSPISGHKSVSWYQQVLGQGPQFIFQYYEKEERGRGNFPDRFSARQFPNYSSELNVNALLLGDSALYLCASSRQGSPTEAFFGQGTRLTVV.

This clonotype was seen many times. This chain links TRBV11-2 with TRBJ1-1; D is ambiguous. V was clipped by 1 base and J by 2 bases, with 5 bases between them. The germline V gene encodes CDR1 SGHAT and CDR2 FQNNGV. The CDR3 totals 13 residues. CDR3 residues: CASSLGINTEAFF. In DNA form, the CDR3 reads TGTGCCAGCAGCTTAGGAATTAACACTGAAGCTTTCTTT.

The sample holds a few counts of this clonotype. The chain combines TRBV5-1 with TRBJ1-1; D ambiguous. The CDR3 is made up of 15 amino acids. Trimming took off 0 bases at V and 0 bases at J, with 9 bases between the two ends. CDR1 and CDR2 from the germline V gene are SGHRS and YFSETQ. CDR3 protein: CASSLAVQMNTEAFF. Here the CDR3 DNA reads TGCGCCAGCAGCTTGGCGGTGCAGATGAACACTGAAGCTTTCTTT. Looking up the rest from reference TRBV5-1 and TRBJ1-1 gives the full variable domain: KAGVTQTPRYLIKTRGQQVTLSCSPISGHRSVSWYQQTPGQGLQFLFEYFSETQRNKGNFPGRFSGRQFSNSRSEMNVSTLELGDSALYLCASSLAVQMNTEAFFGQGTRLTVV.

This clonotype was seen at least ten times. This chain links TRBV7-9 with TRBJ1-4; D gene ambiguous. CDR3 length: 13 residues. V lost 7 bases and J lost 11, with 17 bases in between. CDR1 is SEHNR and CDR2 is FQNEAQ in the germline V gene (reference sequence). Here the CDR3 reads CASTSEGWFKLFF. CDR3 coding DNA: TGTGCCAGCACCTCCGAGGGTTGGTTCAAACTGTTTTTT.

This clonotype was recorded at least ten times. The J gene is TRBJ1-1, the V gene TRBV6-5; TRBD1 might be the D (5 bases). The V gene lost 2 bases and the J gene lost 3 bases, with 10 bases spanning the gap. Looked up from germline, CDR1 is MNHEY and CDR2 is SVGAGI. The CDR3 has 14 amino acids. The CDR3 loop reads CASSYGGADTEAFF. In DNA form, the CDR3 reads TGTGCCAGCAGTTACGGAGGGGCGGACACTGAAGCTTTCTTT.

V usage is TRBV7-8 and J usage is TRBJ1-3; D is ambiguous. Trimming took 6 bases from V and 7 from J, leaving 13 bases between them. This CDR3 has 13 residues. The germline V gene encodes CDR1 SGHVS and CDR2 FQNEAQ. CDR3 sequence: CASRSVSRNTIYF. The CDR3, as DNA: TGTGCCAGCAGATCCGTGAGCCGGAACACCATATATTTT.

This clonotype was seen a handful of times. The chain has TRBV6-1 and TRBJ2-2; perhaps TRBD1 as D (6 bases). This CDR3 has 15 amino acids. Trimming took off 4 bases at V and 5 bases at J, with 14 bases between the two ends. Germline assignment: CDR1 MNHNS and CDR2 SASEGT. The CDR3 coding sequence is TGTGCCAGCAGTGTGGGACACCGAGGAACCGGGGAGCTGTTTTTT. As protein: CASSVGHRGTGELFF.

The chain couples TRBV29-1 to TRBJ1-2; D call uncertain. CDR3 length: 11 amino acids. The germline CDR1 and CDR2 sequences are SQVTM and ANQGSEA. The ends were cut back, 4 bases at V and 8 bases at J, with 11 bases in the middle. The CDR3 sequence: CSVVITGGYTF. In nucleotides, the CDR3 is TGCAGCGTTGTAATTACCGGGGGCTACACCTTC.

This clonotype was found a few times. The chain uses TRBV27 and TRBJ2-7; the match to TRBD2 covers 8 bases. Trimming removed 3 bases from V and 0 bases from J; junction bases left unmatched: 7. Germline CDR1 MNHEY, CDR2 SMNVEV (reference sequence). The CDR3 length is 16 residues. The CDR3 sequence is CASSFLSGEISYEQYF. The CDR3 bases are TGTGCCAGCAGTTTCCTTAGCGGGGAGATCTCCTACGAGCAGTACTTC.

Ten or more counts support this clonotype. The CDR3 bases are TGTGCCAGCAGCGTAGGCGGGGGGCAGGAGACCCAGTACTTC. The encoded protein is CASSVGGGQETQYF. The V and J genes are TRBV9 and TRBJ2-5; 8 bases match TRBD2. V lost 0 bases, J lost 5 bases, and 3 bases stayed unmatched. From germline, CDR1 is SGDLS and CDR2 YYNGEE. This CDR3 is 14 amino acids long.

The chain couples TRBV19 to TRBJ1-5; TRBD1 might be the D (6 bases). V lost 3 bases, J lost 10 bases, and 13 bases lay in between. The germline gives CDR1 LNHDA, CDR2 SQIVND (reference sequence). CDR3 length: 13 amino acids. CDR3 amino acids: CASSMDSRNPQHF. In DNA form, the CDR3 reads TGTGCCAGTAGTATGGACAGCAGAAACCCCCAGCATTTT.

The chain has TRBV19 and TRBJ1-5, with D possibly matching TRBD1 (5 bases). Germline values: CDR1 LNHDA, CDR2 SQIVND (reference sequence). The CDR3 length is 17 residues. V lost 1 base and J 0 bases, leaving 13 bases between the germline ends. CDR3 nucleotides: TGTGCCAGTAGTATAGGGTTCAGGGACGGTAGCAATCAGCCCCAGCATTTT. It encodes CASSIGFRDGSNQPQHF.

For this clonotype: A read error may be the cause here, since a much bigger clone is one base away. V and J are TRBV28 and TRBJ2-7; D uncertain. This CDR3 contains 12 residues. Per germline, CDR1 MDHEN and CDR2 SYDVKM. The CDR3 region has the DNA TGTACCAGCAGTTTAGGTTACCGCGAGCAGTACTTC. Encoded protein: CTSSLGYREQYF.

This clonotype was seen more than once but under ten times. This may come from a read error, since a much larger clone is one base off. This chain connects TRBV18 to TRBJ1-5; D is ambiguous. Germline CDR1 is KGHSH and CDR2 is LQKENI. Trimming pared 2 bases from V and 3 bases from J, leaving 5 bases between. This CDR3 region has 13 residues. The CDR3 sequence is CASSPADNQPQHF. The CDR3, as DNA: TGTGCCAGCTCACCAGCGGACAATCAGCCCCAGCATTTT.

This clonotype was detected a few times. The genes are TRBV11-2 and TRBJ2-6, with D possibly being TRBD1 (6 bases). Germline assignment: CDR1 SGHAT and CDR2 FQNNGV. This CDR3 is built from 19 residues. V was clipped by 6 bases and J by 1 base, with 22 bases between them. The CDR3 region has the DNA TGTGCCAGCAGGGGCCTAGCAGGGGCTCAACCTTCTGGGGCCAACGTCCTGACTTTC. It specifies CASRGLAGAQPSGANVLTF.

The chain combines TRBV4-2 with TRBJ2-1; possible D gene TRBD1, 5 bases. The CDR3 loop spans 15 amino acids. Trimming cost V 5 bases and J 8 bases, with 19 bases left between them. Per germline, CDR1 LGHNA and CDR2 YNFKEQ. The CDR3 DNA reads TGTGCCAGCAGCAGACGCTGGCAGGGCGTCTATGAGCAGTTCTTC. It codes for CASSRRWQGVYEQFF.

Many counts were recorded for this clonotype. The chain uses TRBV20-1 and TRBJ2-1; D perhaps matches TRBD1 (6 bases). The germline CDR1 and CDR2 sequences are DFQATT and SNEGSKA (reference sequence). The CDR3 runs to 13 residues. V was cut by 4 bases and J by 6 bases, with 13 bases left in between. The CDR3 sequence: CSATPDSPNEQFF. In nucleotides, the CDR3 is TGCAGTGCTACTCCGGACAGTCCCAATGAGCAGTTCTTC.

This chain uses TRBV9 with TRBJ2-3; 7 positions match TRBD2. The V gene's germline CDR1 is SGDLS and CDR2 YYNGEE. This CDR3 is built from 16 residues. J lost 2 bases, V lost 3 bases, and 9 bases had no gene match. The chain's CDR3 is CASSGRLAFSTDTQYF. In DNA, the CDR3 is TGTGCCAGCAGCGGACGACTAGCCTTCTCCACAGATACGCAGTATTTT.